This passage covers 5 T cell receptor beta chains from one sample sequenced in a study of Graves' ophthalmopathy and Graves' hyperthyroidism. The study amplified TCR beta CDR3 regions using RNA transcripts. RT-PCR was first run with HTBI primers, then multiplex PCR in a second round. TCRdb re-derived calls from the multiplex PCR reads in MiXCR, one entry per CDR3 protein. This repertoire shows over 450,000 distinct CDR3 sequences, around an eighth found once; its top ten account for 8% to 10%. The sequencing input was blood. The receptor set was obtained from a young woman with Graves' ophthalmopathy.

This clonotype has ten or more counts. The chain links TRBV7-2 to TRBJ2-7; 7 nucleotides line up with TRBD2. CDR1 is SGHTA and CDR2 is FQGNSA in the germline V gene. J lost 6 bases, V lost 3 bases, and 8 bases had no gene match. The CDR3 covers 14 residues. The CDR3 protein is CASSFNRLASEQYF. DNA for the CDR3: TGTGCCAGCAGCTTCAATAGACTAGCCTCCGAGCAGTACTTC.

About this clonotype: Here the CDR3 omits its conserved ending phenylalanine or tryptophan, so a read error is the likely source. The CDR3 region has the DNA TGTTCCAGCATCACTGCGAGGGAGCTGTTTGTT. This sequence encodes CSSITARELFV. The rearrangement uses TRBV12-3 or TRBV12-4 and TRBJ2-2; D gene unclear. The length of the CDR3 is 11 residues.

This clonotype was counted ten times or more. The chain recombines TRBV2 with TRBJ1-1, with TRBD1 matching over 7 bases. CDR1 is SNHLY and CDR2 is FYNNEI in the germline V gene. J lost 0 bases, V lost 6 bases, and 4 bases had no gene match. The CDR3 extends over 14 amino acids. CDR3 loop: CASRRDRLNTEAFF. The CDR3 nucleotides read TGTGCCAGCAGACGGGACAGACTGAACACTGAAGCTTTCTTT.

Worth noting for this clonotype: A read error may be the cause here, since a much bigger clone is one base away. This chain uses TRBV7-2 with TRBJ1-1; a possible D gene is TRBD1 (5 bases). The CDR3 consists of 14 residues. Germline V CDR1 and CDR2: SGHTA, FQGNSA. The CDR3 DNA reads as TGTGCCAGCAGCTTATTGGTAGCAGGGACTGAATCTTTCTTT. Its translation is CASSLLVAGTESFF.

This clonotype appeared many times. J is TRBJ1-5 and V is TRBV12-3 or TRBV12-4; no firm D call. V lost 9 bases, J lost 2 bases, and 8 bases lay in between. This CDR3 has 12 amino acids. Here the CDR3 DNA reads TGTGCCAGTCTCGGGGGCAATCAGCCCCAGCATTTT. Its translation: CASLGGNQPQHF.